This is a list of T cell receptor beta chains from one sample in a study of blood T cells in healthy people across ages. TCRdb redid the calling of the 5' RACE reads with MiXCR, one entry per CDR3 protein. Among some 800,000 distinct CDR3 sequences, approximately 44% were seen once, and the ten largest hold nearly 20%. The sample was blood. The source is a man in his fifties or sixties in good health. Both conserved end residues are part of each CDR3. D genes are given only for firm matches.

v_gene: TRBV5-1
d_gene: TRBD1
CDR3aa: CASSSLPGTGQDEQYF

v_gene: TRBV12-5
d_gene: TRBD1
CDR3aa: CASGLVPLLRDRGQETQYF

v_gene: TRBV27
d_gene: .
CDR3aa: CASSLSGRPEQYF

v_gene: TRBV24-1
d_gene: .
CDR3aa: CATSDSGGGATEQFF

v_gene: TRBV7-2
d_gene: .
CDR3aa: CASSLHRGALMNTEAFF

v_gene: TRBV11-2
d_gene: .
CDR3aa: CASSYTQNEQYF

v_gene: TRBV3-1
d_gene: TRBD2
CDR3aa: CASSPQTSGRNNEQFF

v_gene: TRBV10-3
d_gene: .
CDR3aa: CAISDNGNKQFF

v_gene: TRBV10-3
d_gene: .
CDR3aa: CAISDAGPTEAFF

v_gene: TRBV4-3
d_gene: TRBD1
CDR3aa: CASSNPGTGDYGYTF

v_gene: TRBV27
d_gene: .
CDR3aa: CASSPREGISHEQYF

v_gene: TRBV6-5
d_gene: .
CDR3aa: CASSYSTQQMNGYTF

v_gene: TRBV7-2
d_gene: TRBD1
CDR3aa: CASSLTGGVYYGYTF

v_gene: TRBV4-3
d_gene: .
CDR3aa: CTSSRVYLDTQYF

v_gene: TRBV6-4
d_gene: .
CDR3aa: CASSGRGRKDRDPPQHF

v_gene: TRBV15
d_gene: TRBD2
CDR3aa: CATSRSGASTDTQYF

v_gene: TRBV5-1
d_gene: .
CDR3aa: CASSLGALRDEQYF

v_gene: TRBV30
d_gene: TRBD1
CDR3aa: CAWSGYRGHQETQYF

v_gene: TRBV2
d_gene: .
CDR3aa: CASSEGDTEAFF

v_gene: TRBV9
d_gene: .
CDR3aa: CASSVSGGPDTQYF

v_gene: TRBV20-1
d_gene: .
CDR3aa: CSAMIGDYNEQYF

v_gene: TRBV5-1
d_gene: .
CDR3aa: CASSLRIANTEAFF

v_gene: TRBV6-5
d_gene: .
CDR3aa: CASSSGGTGELFF

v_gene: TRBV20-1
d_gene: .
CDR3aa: CSAISFGDTGELFF

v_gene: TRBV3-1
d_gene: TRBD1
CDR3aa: CAGRPDRDRNGYTF

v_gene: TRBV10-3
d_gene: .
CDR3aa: CAISAGTTNEQFF

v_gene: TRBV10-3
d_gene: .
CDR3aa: CAISDPPTGYGGANSYNEQFF

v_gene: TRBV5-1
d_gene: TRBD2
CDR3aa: CASSPGLGADTQYF

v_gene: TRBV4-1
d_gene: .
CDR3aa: CASSQDQGRGNIQYF